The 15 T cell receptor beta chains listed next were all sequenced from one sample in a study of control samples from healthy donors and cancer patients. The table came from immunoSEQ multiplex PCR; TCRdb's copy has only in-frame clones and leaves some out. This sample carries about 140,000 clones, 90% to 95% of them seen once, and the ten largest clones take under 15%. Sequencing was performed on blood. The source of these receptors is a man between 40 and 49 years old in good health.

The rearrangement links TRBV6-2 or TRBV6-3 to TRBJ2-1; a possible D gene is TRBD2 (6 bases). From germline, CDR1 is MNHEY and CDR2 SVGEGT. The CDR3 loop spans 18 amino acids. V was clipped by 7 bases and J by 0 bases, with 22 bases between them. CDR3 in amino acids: CASNPLVWRGLSYNEQFF. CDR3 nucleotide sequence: TGTGCCAGCAACCCCCTCGTATGGCGGGGCCTCTCCTACAATGAGCAGTTCTTC.

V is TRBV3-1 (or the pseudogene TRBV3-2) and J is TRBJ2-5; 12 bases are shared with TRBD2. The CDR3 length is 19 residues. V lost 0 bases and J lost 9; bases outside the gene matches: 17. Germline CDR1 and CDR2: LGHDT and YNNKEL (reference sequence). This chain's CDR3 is CASSQDSLASGGAVEAQYF. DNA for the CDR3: TGTGCCAGCAGCCAAGATAGTCTGGCTAGCGGGGGGGCCGTGGAGGCCCAGTACTTC.

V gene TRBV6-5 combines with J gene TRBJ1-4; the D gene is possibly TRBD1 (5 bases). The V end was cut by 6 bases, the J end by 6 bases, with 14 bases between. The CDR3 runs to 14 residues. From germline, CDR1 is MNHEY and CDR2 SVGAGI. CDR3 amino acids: CASRGREDYEKLFF. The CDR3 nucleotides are TGTGCCAGCAGGGGCAGGGAGGATTATGAAAAACTGTTTTTT.

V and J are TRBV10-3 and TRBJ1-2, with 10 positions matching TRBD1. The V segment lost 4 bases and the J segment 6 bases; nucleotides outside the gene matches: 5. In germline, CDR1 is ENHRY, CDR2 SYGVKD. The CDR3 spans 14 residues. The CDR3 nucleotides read TGTGCCATCAGTGCCACCGGGACAGGGGATGGCTACACCTTC. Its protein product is CAISATGTGDGYTF.

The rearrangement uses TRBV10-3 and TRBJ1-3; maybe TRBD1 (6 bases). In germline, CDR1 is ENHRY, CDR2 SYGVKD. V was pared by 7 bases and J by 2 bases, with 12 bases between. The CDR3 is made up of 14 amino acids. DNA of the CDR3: TGTGCCATCACCCCGACAGGAACTGGAAACACCATATATTTT. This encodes CAITPTGTGNTIYF.

Here the CDR3 DNA reads TGTGCCTGGACCCCTATCGGACACAACTACACCTTC. The encoded protein is CAWTPIGHNYTF. This chain uses TRBV30 with TRBJ1-2; TRBD1 might be the D (5 bases). The CDR3 is 12 amino acids. Germline V gene lookup returns CDR1 GTSNPN and CDR2 SVGIG (reference sequence). Trimming took off 4 bases at V and 10 bases at J, with 16 bases between the two ends.

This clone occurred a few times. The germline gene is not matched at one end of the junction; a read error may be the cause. This CDR3 reads CASSLWGGSEKLFF. CDR3 in DNA: TGTGCTAGCAGCTTATGGGGGGGATCGGAAAAACTGTTTTTT. The chain is built from TRBV7-7 and TRBJ1-4; D is perhaps TRBD1 (5 bases). The CDR3 consists of 14 residues. CDR1 and CDR2 from the germline V gene are SSHAT and FNYEAQ (reference sequence).

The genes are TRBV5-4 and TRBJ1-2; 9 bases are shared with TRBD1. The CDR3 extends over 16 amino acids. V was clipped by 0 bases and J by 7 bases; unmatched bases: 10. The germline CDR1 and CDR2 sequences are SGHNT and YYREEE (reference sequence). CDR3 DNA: TGTGCCAGCAGCTTGGGGGGACAGGGCCGTGTAGGTGGCTACACCTTC. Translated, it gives CASSLGGQGRVGGYTF. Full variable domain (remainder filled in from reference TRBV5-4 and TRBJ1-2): ETGVTQSPTHLIKTRGQQVTLRCSSQSGHNTVSWYQQALGQGPQFIFQYYREEENGRGNFPPRFSGLQFPNYSSELNVNALELDDSALYLCASSLGGQGRVGGYTFGSGTRLTVV.

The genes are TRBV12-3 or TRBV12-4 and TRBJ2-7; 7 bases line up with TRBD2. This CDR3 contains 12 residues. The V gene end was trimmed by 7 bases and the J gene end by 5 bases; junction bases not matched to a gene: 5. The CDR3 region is CASTLRGNEQYF. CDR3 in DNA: TGTGCCAGCACCTTGCGGGGGAACGAGCAGTACTTC.

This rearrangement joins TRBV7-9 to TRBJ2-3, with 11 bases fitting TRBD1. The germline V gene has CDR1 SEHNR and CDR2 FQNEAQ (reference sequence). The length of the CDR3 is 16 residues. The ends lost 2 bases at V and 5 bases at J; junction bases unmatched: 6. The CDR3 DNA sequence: TGTGCCAGCAGCTTACCGGGACAGGGGGACGGAGATACGCAGTATTTT. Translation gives CASSLPGQGDGDTQYF. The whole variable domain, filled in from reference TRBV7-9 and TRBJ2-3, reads DTGVSQNPRHKITKRGQNVTFRCDPISEHNRLYWYRQTLGQGPEFLTYFQNEAQLEKSRLLSDRFSAERPKGSFSTLEIQRTEQGDSAMYLCASSLPGQGDGDTQYFGPGTRLTVL.

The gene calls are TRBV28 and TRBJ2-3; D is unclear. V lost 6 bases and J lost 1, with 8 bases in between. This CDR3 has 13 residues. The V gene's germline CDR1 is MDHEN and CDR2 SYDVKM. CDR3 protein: CASRNAGTDTQYF. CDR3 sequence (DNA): TGTGCCAGCAGAAACGCGGGCACAGATACGCAGTATTTT.

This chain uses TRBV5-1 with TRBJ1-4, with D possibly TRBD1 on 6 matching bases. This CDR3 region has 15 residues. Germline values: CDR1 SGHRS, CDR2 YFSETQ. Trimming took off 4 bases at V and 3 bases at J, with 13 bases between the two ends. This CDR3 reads CASSHAGAPNEKLFF. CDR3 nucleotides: TGCGCCAGCAGCCACGCAGGGGCCCCTAATGAAAAACTGTTTTTT.

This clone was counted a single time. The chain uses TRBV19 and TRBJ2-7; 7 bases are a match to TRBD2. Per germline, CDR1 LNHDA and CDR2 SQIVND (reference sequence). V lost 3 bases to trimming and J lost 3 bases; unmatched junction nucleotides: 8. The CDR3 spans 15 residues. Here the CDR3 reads CASSITLAEIYEQYF. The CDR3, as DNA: TGTGCCAGTAGTATTACGCTAGCGGAGATCTACGAGCAGTACTTC.

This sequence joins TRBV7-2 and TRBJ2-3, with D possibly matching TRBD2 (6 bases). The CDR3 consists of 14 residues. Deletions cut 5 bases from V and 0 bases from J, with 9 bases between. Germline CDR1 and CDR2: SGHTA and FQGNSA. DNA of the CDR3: TGTGCCAGCAGCGCAGCGGGCAGCACAGATACGCAGTATTTT. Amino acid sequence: CASSAAGSTDTQYF. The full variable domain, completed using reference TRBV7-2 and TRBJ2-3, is GAGVSQSPSNKVTEKGKDVELRCDPISGHTALYWYRQSLGQGLEFLIYFQGNSAPDKSGLPSDRFSAERTGGSVSTLTIQRTQQEDSAVYLCASSAAGSTDTQYFGPGTRLTVL.

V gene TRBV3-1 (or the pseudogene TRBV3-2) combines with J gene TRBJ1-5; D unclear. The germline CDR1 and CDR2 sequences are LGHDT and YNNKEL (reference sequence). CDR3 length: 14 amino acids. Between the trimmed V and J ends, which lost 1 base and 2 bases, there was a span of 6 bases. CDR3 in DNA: TGTGCCAGCAGCCAAGGGCAGGGCAATCAGCCCCAGCATTTT. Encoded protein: CASSQGQGNQPQHF.